This T cell receptor (beta chain) was documented in a study of CD8 T cells in ankylosing spondylitis. Whole-study findings and limits: Disease-linked clones reportedly showed significant enrichment in matched ankylosing spondylitis synovial fluid. About 8 highly homologous variants formed a TCR beta motif that appeared characteristic of ankylosing spondylitis blood.

The CDR3 length is 16 residues. Germline V gives CDR1 MNHNS, CDR2 SASEGT. Trimming took off 7 bases at V and 2 bases at J, with 20 bases between the two ends. Quantitative barcoded 5'-RACE was used to prepare TCR beta libraries. MiXCR was run by TCRdb on the 5' RACE reads, yielding one entry per CDR3 protein. The sample lists some 700,000 distinct CDR3 sequences; 15% to 20% were seen once. This clonotype was seen a handful of times. Its antigen is as yet unknown. The clonotype originates from a male donor with ankylosing spondylitis. The sequencing input was blood, either unsorted or a sorted T cell fraction (not recorded which). The chain recombines TRBV6-1 with TRBJ2-5; D assignment may be TRBD1 or TRBD2 (5 bases each). In DNA, the CDR3 is TGTGCCAGCAAATCGGGATGGCAGGGCTCACAAGAGACCCAGTACTTC. This translates into CASKSGWQGSQETQYF.